This section outlines one TCR beta chain sequence together with its context. Its antigen is currently unknown. This entry is derived from a study of cytomegalovirus exposure and HLA in healthy donors. Study-wide points: CMV serostatus was the only recorded immune exposure for donors. Judged likely to be a sequencing artifact was a cluster of highly shared sequence variants. Analysis performed later showed TCR beta chains linked to HLA being more clonally expanded than equally common others.

The germline V gene encodes CDR1 MDHEN and CDR2 SYDVKM. CDR3 length: 14 residues. J lost 0 bases, V lost 3 bases, and 1 base had no gene match. Amplification used 60 Vbeta primers and 13 Jbeta primers. Clones were sequenced by immunoSEQ multiplex PCR, and TCRdb holds only the in-frame ones, with some missing. Of 150,000 to 200,000 clones in the sample, around 80% were seen once. This receptor was obtained from a woman in her twenties or thirties in good health and CMV-seropositive. Specimen: PBMCs. This rearrangement joins TRBV28 to TRBJ1-2, with TRBD1 matching 7 bases. Here the CDR3 reads CASSLQGANYGYTF. The CDR3 DNA reads TGTGCCAGCAGTTTGCAGGGGGCTAACTATGGCTACACCTTC.